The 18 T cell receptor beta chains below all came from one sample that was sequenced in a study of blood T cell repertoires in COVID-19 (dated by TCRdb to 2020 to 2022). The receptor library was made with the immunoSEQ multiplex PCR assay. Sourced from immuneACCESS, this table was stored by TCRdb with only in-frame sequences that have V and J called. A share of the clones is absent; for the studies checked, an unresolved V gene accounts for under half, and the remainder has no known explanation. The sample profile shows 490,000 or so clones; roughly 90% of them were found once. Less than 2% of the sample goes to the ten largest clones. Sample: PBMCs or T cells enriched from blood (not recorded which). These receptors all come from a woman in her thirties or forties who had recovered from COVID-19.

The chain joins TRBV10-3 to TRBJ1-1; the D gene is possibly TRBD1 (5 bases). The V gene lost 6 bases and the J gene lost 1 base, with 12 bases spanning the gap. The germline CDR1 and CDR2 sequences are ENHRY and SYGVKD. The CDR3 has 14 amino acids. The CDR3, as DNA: TGTGCCATCAGCGAAGGGGTTACGAACACTGAAGCTTTCTTT. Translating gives CAISEGVTNTEAFF.

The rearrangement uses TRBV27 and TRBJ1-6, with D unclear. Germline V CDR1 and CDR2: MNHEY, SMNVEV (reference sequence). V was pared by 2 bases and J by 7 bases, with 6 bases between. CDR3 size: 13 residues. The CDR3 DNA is TGTGCCAGCAGTTTAAACAAGAATTCACCCCTCCACTTT. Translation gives CASSLNKNSPLHF.

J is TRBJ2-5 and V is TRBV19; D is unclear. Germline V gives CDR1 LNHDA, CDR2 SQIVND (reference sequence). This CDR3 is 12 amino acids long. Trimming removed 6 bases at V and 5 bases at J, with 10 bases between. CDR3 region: CASSNLRETQYF. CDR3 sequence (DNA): TGTGCCAGTAGCAACCTTCGGGAGACCCAGTACTTC.

The chain's CDR3 is CASSQGRDRDWKTEAFF. In DNA, the CDR3 is TGCGCCAGCAGCCAAGGGAGGGACAGGGATTGGAAAACTGAAGCTTTCTTT. The chain has TRBV4-3 and TRBJ1-1; 9 nucleotides line up with TRBD1. Germline V gene sequence: CDR1 LGHNA, CDR2 YSLEER. Losses at the gene ends were 1 base for V and 5 bases for J; bases not matched to a gene: 11. The CDR3 is 17 residues long.

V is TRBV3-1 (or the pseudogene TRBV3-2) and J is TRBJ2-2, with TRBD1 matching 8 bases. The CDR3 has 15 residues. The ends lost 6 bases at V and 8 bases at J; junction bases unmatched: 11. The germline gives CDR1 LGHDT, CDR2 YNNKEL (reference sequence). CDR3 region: CASSQTGVVRGELFF. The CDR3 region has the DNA TGTGCCAGCAGTCAGACAGGGGTGGTGAGAGGGGAGCTGTTTTTT.

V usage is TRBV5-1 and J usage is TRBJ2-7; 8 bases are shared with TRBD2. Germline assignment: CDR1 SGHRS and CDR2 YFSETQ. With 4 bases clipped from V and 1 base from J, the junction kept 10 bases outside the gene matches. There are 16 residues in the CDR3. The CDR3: CASSGSGGDLSYEQYF. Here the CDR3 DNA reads TGCGCCAGCAGCGGGAGCGGGGGCGACCTTTCCTACGAGCAGTACTTC.

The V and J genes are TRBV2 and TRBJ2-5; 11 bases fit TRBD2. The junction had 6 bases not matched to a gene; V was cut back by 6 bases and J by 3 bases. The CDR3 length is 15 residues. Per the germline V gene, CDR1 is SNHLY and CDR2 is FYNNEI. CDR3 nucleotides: TGTGCCAGCAGAAAGGGACTAGCGGACAAAGAGACCCAGTACTTC. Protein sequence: CASRKGLADKETQYF.

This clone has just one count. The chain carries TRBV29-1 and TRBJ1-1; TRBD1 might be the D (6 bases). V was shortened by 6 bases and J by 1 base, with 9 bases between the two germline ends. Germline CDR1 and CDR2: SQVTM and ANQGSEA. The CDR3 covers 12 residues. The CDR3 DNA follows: TGCAGCGTGCAACAGGGGAACACTGAAGCTTTCTTT. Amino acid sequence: CSVQQGNTEAFF.

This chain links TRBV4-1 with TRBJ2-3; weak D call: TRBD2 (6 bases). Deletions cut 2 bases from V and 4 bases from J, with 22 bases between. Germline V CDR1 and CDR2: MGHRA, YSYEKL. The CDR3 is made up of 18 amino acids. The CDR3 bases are TGCGCCAGCAGCCAACCTACCCGTAGGGGCGGGATTTCAGATACGCAGTATTTT. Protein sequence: CASSQPTRRGGISDTQYF.

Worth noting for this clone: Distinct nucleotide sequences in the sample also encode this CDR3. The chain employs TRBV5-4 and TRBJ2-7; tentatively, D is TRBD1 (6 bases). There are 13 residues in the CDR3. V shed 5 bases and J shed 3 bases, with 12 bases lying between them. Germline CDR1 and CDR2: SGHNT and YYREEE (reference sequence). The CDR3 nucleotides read TGTGCCAGCAGTTCTACAGGGAACTACGAGCAGTACTTC. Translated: CASSSTGNYEQYF.

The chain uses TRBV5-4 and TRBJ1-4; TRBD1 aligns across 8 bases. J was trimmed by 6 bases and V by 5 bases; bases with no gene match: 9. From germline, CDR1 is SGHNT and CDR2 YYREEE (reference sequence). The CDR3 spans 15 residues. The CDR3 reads CASRNTGTGDEKLFF. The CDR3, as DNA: TGTGCCAGCAGAAACACCGGGACAGGTGATGAAAAACTGTTTTTT.

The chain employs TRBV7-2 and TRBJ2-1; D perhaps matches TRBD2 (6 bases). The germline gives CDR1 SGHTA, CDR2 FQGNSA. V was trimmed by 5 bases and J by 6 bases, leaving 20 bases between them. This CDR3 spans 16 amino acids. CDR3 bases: TGTGCCAGCAGCCTAAACTCCCCCGGGACTGGCAATGAGCAGTTCTTC. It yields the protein CASSLNSPGTGNEQFF.

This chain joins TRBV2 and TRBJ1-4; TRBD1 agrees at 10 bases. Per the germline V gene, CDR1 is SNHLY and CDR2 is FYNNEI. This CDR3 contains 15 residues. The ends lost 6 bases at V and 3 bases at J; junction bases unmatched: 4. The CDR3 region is CASSADRGPNEKLFF. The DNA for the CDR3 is TGTGCCAGCAGCGCAGACAGGGGGCCTAATGAAAAACTGTTTTTT.

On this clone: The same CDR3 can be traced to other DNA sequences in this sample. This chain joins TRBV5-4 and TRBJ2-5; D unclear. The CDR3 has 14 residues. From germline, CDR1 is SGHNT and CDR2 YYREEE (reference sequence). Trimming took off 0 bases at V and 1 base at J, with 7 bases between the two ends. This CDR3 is CASSLVVSQETQYF. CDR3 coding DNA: TGTGCCAGCAGCTTGGTCGTTTCCCAAGAGACCCAGTACTTC.

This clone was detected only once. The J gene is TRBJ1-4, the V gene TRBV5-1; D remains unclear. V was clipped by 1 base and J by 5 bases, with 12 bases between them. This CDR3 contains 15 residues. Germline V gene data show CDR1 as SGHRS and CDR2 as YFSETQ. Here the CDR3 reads CASSLSAGFNEKLFF. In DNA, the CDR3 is TGCGCCAGCAGCTTGTCCGCGGGATTCAATGAAAAACTGTTTTTT. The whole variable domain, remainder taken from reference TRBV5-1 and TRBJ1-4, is KAGVTQTPRYLIKTRGQQVTLSCSPISGHRSVSWYQQTPGQGLQFLFEYFSETQRNKGNFPGRFSGRQFSNSRSEMNVSTLELGDSALYLCASSLSAGFNEKLFFGSGTQLSVL.

This CDR3 is CASSLVGVNTEAFF. The CDR3 DNA follows: TGTGCCAGCAGCTTAGTAGGGGTCAACACTGAAGCTTTCTTT. The V gene is TRBV7-9, the J gene TRBJ1-1; D might be TRBD1 (5 bases). V gave up 1 base and J gave up 2 bases, with 8 bases separating them. The CDR3 has 14 amino acids. Germline V CDR1 and CDR2: SEHNR, FQNEAQ (reference sequence).

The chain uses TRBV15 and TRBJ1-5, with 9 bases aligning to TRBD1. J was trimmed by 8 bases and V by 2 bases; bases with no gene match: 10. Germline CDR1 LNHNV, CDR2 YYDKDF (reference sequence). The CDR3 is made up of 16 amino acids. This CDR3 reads CATSRNKGTGGEPQHF. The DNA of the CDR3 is TGTGCCACCAGCAGAAACAAGGGAACAGGGGGCGAGCCCCAGCATTTT.

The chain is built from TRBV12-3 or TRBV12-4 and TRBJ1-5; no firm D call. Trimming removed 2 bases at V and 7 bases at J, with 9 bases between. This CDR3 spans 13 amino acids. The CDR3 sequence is CASSLLVPQPQHF. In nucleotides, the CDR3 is TGTGCCAGCAGTTTACTAGTCCCCCAGCCCCAGCATTTT.